Described below is a single TCR beta chain sequence and its context. The CDR3 contains 16 residues. Trimming pared 0 bases from V and 4 bases from J, leaving 16 bases between. The data are from a study of control samples from healthy donors and cancer patients. Measured with immunoSEQ multiplex PCR; TCRdb has only the in-frame clones, and not every one. This table has 130,000 or so clones, 90% to 95% appearing once. The chain recombines TRBV5-3 with TRBJ1-2; D remains unclear. TRBV5-3 is an ORF, and what it does is uncertain. The TCR originated in a man aged 35 to 55 in good health. Sequencing was carried out using blood. The CDR3 nucleotides read TGTGCCAGAAGCTTGGCCGATCGGGTCATGCTCTATGGCTACACCTTC. This sequence encodes CARSLADRVMLYGYTF.